Listed below are T cell receptor beta chains from one sample, sequenced in a study of T cell responses to AZD1222 COVID-19 vaccine. Sequencing was performed with immunoSEQ multiplex PCR; in TCRdb, only in-frame clones are kept and a portion is missing. The data contain approximately 85,000 clones, 86% of them singletons. The input for sequencing was peripheral blood, taken on day 0 of AZD1222 vaccination. The receptors come from an adult in good health. Each CDR3 is given with its conserved first and last residue. The D gene is left open where the match is weak. Part of the rows lack a size; the others show once, few, many or a class for expanded clones.

>TRBD1|15|TRBJ1-2|NA|TRBV11-2
TGTGCCAGCAGGAGAGACAGGGGGTCTAACTATGGCTACACCTTC
CASRRDRGSNYGYTF
>NA|13|TRBJ2-7|NA|TRBV7-8
TGTGCCAGCAGCTACGGGACACCGAGGGAGCAGTACTTC
CASSYGTPREQYF
>TRBD1|16|TRBJ2-3|NA|TRBV7-9
TGTGCCAGCAGCGCAGGACAGGGAGTGGGTACAGATACGCAGTATTTT
CASSAGQGVGTDTQYF
>TRBD2|12|TRBJ2-1|NA|TRBV7-2
TGTGCCAGCAGCTTCCTGCGGGAGGCCCTGTTCTTC
CASSFLREALFF
>NA|13|TRBJ2-2|NA|TRBV7-9
TGTGCCAGCACCTTGGGGCAGATCGGGGAGCTGTTTTTT
CASTLGQIGELFF
>TRBD2|15|TRBJ2-6|NA|TRBV28
TGTGCCAGCCATAGCGGGTTTATTGGGGCCAACGTCCTGACTTTC
CASHSGFIGANVLTF
>NA|11|TRBJ2-2|NA|TRBV20-1
TGCAGTGCTCGCGGGTCCGGGGAGCTGTTTTTT
CSARGSGELFF
>TRBD1|15|TRBJ1-2|NA|TRBV6-5
TGTGCCAGCAGTTACTCCTCGACAGGGTACTATGGCTACACCTTC
CASSYSSTGYYGYTF
>NA|15|TRBJ1-4|NA|TRBV6-5
TGTGCCAGCAGTTACCGGGCTTCGAATGGTGAAAAACTGTTTTTT
CASSYRASNGEKLFF
>TRBD1|12|TRBJ1-5|NA|TRBV6-6
TGTGCCAGTCAGGGGGCCTCCCAGCCCCAGCATTTT
CASQGASQPQHF
>NA|13|TRBJ1-2|NA|TRBV2
TGTGCCAGCAGTGAATACCCAGGGAACGGCTACACCTTC
CASSEYPGNGYTF
>NA|14|TRBJ1-2|few|TRBV10-3
TGTGCCATCAGTGACGGACCGGGGTTGTATGGCTACACCTTC
CAISDGPGLYGYTF
>NA|15|TRBJ1-5|few|TRBV19
TGTGCCAGTAGTAGGGGGTTGATGGGCAATCAGCCCCAGCATTTT
CASSRGLMGNQPQHF
>TRBD1|16|TRBJ1-1|few|TRBV4-2
TGTGCCAGCAGCCAGAGCCCGGGACAGGGAGACACTGAAGCTTTCTTT
CASSQSPGQGDTEAFF
>NA|14|TRBJ2-3|NA|TRBV29-1
TGCAGCGTTGAAGATAAGGGTGGGGCAGATACGCAGTATTTT
CSVEDKGGADTQYF
>NA|14|TRBJ2-7|NA|TRBV19
TGTGCCAGTAGCCGTGGGATCCTCTCCTACGAGCAGTACTTC
CASSRGILSYEQYF
>NA|13|TRBJ1-5|NA|TRBV6-5
TGTGCCAGCAAAAGGACAGTCGGGCAGCCCCAGCATTTT
CASKRTVGQPQHF
>NA|13|TRBJ1-1|NA|TRBV30
TGTGCCTGGAGTGTACTCGGGAACACTGAAGCTTTCTTT
CAWSVLGNTEAFF
>NA|13|TRBJ1-1|NA|TRBV28
TGTGCCAGCACCACCCCAGGGCGCACTGAAGCTTTCTTT
CASTTPGRTEAFF
>TRBD2|18|TRBJ2-2|NA|TRBV5-8
TGTGCCAGCAGCCGATTGACTAGCGGGAGCGGGGACACCGGGGAGCTGTTTTTT
CASSRLTSGSGDTGELFF
>TRBD1|16|TRBJ1-5|NA|TRBV24-1
TGTGCCACCAGTGATTCAGCAGGGACAGGACTCAGGGCCCAGCATTTT
CATSDSAGTGLRAQHF
>NA|15|TRBJ1-5|NA|TRBV11-3
TGTGCCAGCAGCTTAGCCCCAGTCACCAATCAGCCCCAGCATTTT
CASSLAPVTNQPQHF
>NA|14|TRBJ1-5|NA|TRBV28
TGTGCCAGCAGTCCCTCGGGGAACAATCAGCCCCAGCATTTT
CASSPSGNNQPQHF
>NA|14|TRBJ1-2|NA|TRBV7-9
TGTGCCAGCAGCTTAGCTCACGGGCTCTATGGCTACACCTTC
CASSLAHGLYGYTF
>NA|15|TRBJ1-6|NA|TRBV27
TGTGCCAGCAGTCCGCGGGTAGGGATTAATTCACCCCTCCACTTT
CASSPRVGINSPLHF
>NA|16|TRBJ1-2|NA|TRBV27
TGTGCCAGCAGTCCGACACCCGGGGGGCGCTTAAATGGCTACACCTTC
CASSPTPGGRLNGYTF
>NA|11|TRBJ1-2|NA|TRBV20-1
TGCAGTGCATCTCGACAGGCCTCCTACACCTTC
CSASRQASYTF
>TRBD2|15|TRBJ2-3|NA|TRBV6-5
TGTGCCAGCAGGAATGGACTAGCGGCCACAGATACGCAGTATTTT
CASRNGLAATDTQYF
>NA|11|TRBJ1-1|NA|TRBV30
TGTGCCTGGAGGCAGCTGGGTGAAGCTTTCTTT
CAWRQLGEAFF
>NA|14|TRBJ1-5|NA|TRBV20-1
TGCAGTGCTAGTGCAGATTATAGCAATCAGCCCCAGCATTTT
CSASADYSNQPQHF
>TRBD2|15|TRBJ2-3|once|TRBV9
TGTGCCAGCAATTCCTGGGGGGGGAGCACAGATACGCAGTATTTT
CASNSWGGSTDTQYF
>NA|15|TRBJ1-5|NA|TRBV28
TGTGCCAGCAACCTGGGGGGAACTAGCAATCAGCCCCAGCATTTT
CASNLGGTSNQPQHF
>TRBD1|13|TRBJ1-2|NA|TRBV29-1
TGCAGCGTCTACCCGGGACAGGGATATGGCTACACCTTC
CSVYPGQGYGYTF
>NA|16|TRBJ1-6|NA|TRBV7-2
TGTGCCAGCAGCTCCGAAGGGTCATCCTATAATTCACCCCTCCACTTT
CASSSEGSSYNSPLHF
>NA|13|TRBJ1-1|NA|TRBV3-1/TRBV3-2
TGTGCCAGCAGCCAAACGGTGAACACTGAAGCTTTCTTT
CASSQTVNTEAFF
>NA|13|TRBJ1-5|once|TRBV10-1
TGCGCCAGTTCTCGATCCCAGGATCAGCCCCAGCATTTT
CASSRSQDQPQHF
>NA|15|TRBJ1-2|few|TRBV21-1
TGTGCCAGCAGCAAAGGCGCCTGTCTGAACTATGGCTACACCTTC
CASSKGACLNYGYTF
>NA|14|TRBJ2-7|NA|TRBV10-3
TGTGCCATCAGTGAGAGGGCGACCACTTACGAGCAGTACTTC
CAISERATTYEQYF
>NA|17|TRBJ1-5|NA|TRBV28
TGTGCCAGCAGTTTCCCCAGGGGTATGGTCGGCAATCAGCCCCAGCATTTT
CASSFPRGMVGNQPQHF
>NA|17|TRBJ1-1|NA|TRBV28
TGTGCCAGCAGTATTGGTTTTTGGAGGGGAACGAACACTGAAGCTTTCTTT
CASSIGFWRGTNTEAFF
>TRBD1|16|TRBJ2-7|NA|TRBV25-1
TGTGCCAGCAGTGAATACTGGGGACAGGGAGCCCCCGAGCAGTACTTC
CASSEYWGQGAPEQYF
>NA|15|TRBJ1-5|NA|TRBV7-9
TGTGCCAGCAGCCCGGCCGGGGTCGTCAATCAGCCCCAGCATTTT
CASSPAGVVNQPQHF
>NA|15|TRBJ1-2|NA|TRBV9
TGTGCCAGCAGCCCACACGGAGGGCAGGGGCATGGCTACACCTTC
CASSPHGGQGHGYTF
>NA|13|TRBJ1-2|NA|TRBV28
TGTGCCAGCAGTTTAAGGCAGGGCTATGGCTACACCTTC
CASSLRQGYGYTF
>NA|15|TRBJ2-2|NA|TRBV5-6
TGTGCCAGCAGCTTCGGCAGGGTCCGGACCGGGGAGCTGTTTTTT
CASSFGRVRTGELFF